This TCR beta chain was captured by sequencing in a study of T cells in Graves' hyperthyroidism and ophthalmopathy. The V gene's germline CDR1 is MNHEY and CDR2 SMNVEV (reference sequence). Trimming pared 5 bases from V and 4 bases from J, leaving 20 bases between. The CDR3 spans 17 residues. In its sample, this clonotype was seen many times. What it binds is not known. TCR beta CDR3 sequences were amplified from RNA transcripts. The HTBI set primed first-round TCR CDR3 RT-PCR. A single record per CDR3 protein comes from TCRdb applying MiXCR to the multiplex PCR reads. The table shows some 700,000 distinct CDR3 sequences, with 17% occurring only once. Points from the study as a whole: Patients with ophthalmopathy were separated from those with stable hyperthyroidism by a 13 V-J model.

Sequencing was performed on blood. This chain connects TRBV27 to TRBJ1-4, with D perhaps matching TRBD1 (5 bases). The TCR was taken from a man aged 45-65 years with Graves' hyperthyroidism. CDR3 DNA sequence: TGTGCCAGCAGTCCTAGACCCCCGGGACTTTTTAATGAAAAACTGTTTTTT. Its translation is CASSPRPPGLFNEKLFF.